Shown below are 19 T cell receptor beta chains from a single sample sequenced in a study of blood T cells in healthy people across ages. The authors ran a second PCR of 7 to 11 cycles using a sample-barcoded 5' primer and a J-beta primer mix. TCRdb processed the 5' RACE reads anew with MiXCR; each CDR3 protein has one entry. The sample consists of about 510,000 distinct CDR3 sequences, about 28% of them appearing once. This sample was also put to use in a study of T cells of mothers and their children.

Sequences were obtained from blood. The receptors come from a boy between 2 and 10 years old in good health.

Note on this clonotype: Compared with germline, one end of the junction differs, possibly owing to a read error. V gene TRBV6-2 or TRBV6-3 combines with J gene TRBJ1-4; TRBD1 matches at 7 bases. Germline V gives CDR1 MNHEY, CDR2 SVGEGT. The CDR3 length is 14 residues. CDR3: CASSYSAAGTASTF. DNA for the CDR3: TGTGCCAGCAGTTACTCCGCCGCCGGGACAGCTAGTACTTTT.

This clonotype was recorded a few times. This chain joins TRBV7-2 and TRBJ2-5; TRBD1 matches 9 bases. Germline CDR1 is SGHTA and CDR2 is FQGNSA. Trimming removed 4 bases from V and 5 bases from J; junction bases left unmatched: 8. The CDR3 has 15 residues. This CDR3 is CASSSGQGERETQYF. CDR3 DNA: TGTGCCAGCAGCTCGGGACAGGGAGAGCGGGAGACCCAGTACTTC.

V usage is TRBV9 and J usage is TRBJ2-1; D not certain. The V end lost 3 bases, the J end lost 3 bases, and 10 bases lay between the germline ends. The CDR3 has 14 amino acids. Germline CDR1 reads SGDLS; CDR2 reads YYNGEE. This CDR3 is CASSAKALYNEQFF. The CDR3 DNA follows: TGTGCCAGCAGCGCCAAGGCCCTCTACAATGAGCAGTTCTTC.

The rearrangement links TRBV7-8 to TRBJ2-2, with D uncertain. The CDR3 contains 16 residues. V gave up 1 base and J gave up 1 base, with 10 bases separating them. Looked up from germline, CDR1 is SGHVS and CDR2 is FQNEAQ. The CDR3 coding sequence is TGTGCCAGCAGCTTAGGTTGGGCAGGGAACACCGGGGAGCTGTTTTTT. The encoded protein is CASSLGWAGNTGELFF.

This chain joins TRBV12-3 or TRBV12-4 and TRBJ2-1; D is perhaps TRBD2 (6 bases). Trimming took 6 bases from V and 2 from J, leaving 14 bases between them. The CDR3 spans 15 residues. The CDR3 loop is CASSPGVAAYNEQFF. As DNA, the CDR3 is TGTGCCAGCAGCCCGGGGGTAGCGGCCTACAATGAGCAGTTCTTC.

This clonotype has more than one count but fewer than ten. The CDR3 here is CASSQVNYEQYF. The CDR3 DNA follows: TGTGCCAGCAGCCAAGTGAACTACGAGCAGTACTTC. V gene TRBV14 combines with J gene TRBJ2-5, with D hard to call. The DNA matches TRBJ2-7 better at its end, which makes the J call doubtful. This CDR3 region has 12 residues. CDR1 and CDR2 (germline): SGHDN, FVKESK.

The chain uses TRBV10-3 and TRBJ1-2; D is unresolved. In germline, CDR1 is ENHRY, CDR2 SYGVKD. V lost 0 bases and J lost 4, with 9 bases in between. CDR3 length: 14 residues. The CDR3 DNA sequence: TGTGCCATCAGTGAGTCGATGGCCCTCTATGGCTACACCTTC. Its protein product is CAISESMALYGYTF.

V usage is TRBV7-9 and J usage is TRBJ2-7; D is perhaps TRBD2 (6 bases). The V gene lost 4 bases and the J gene lost 1 base, with 11 bases spanning the gap. This CDR3 comprises 14 residues. CDR1 is SEHNR, CDR2 FQNEAQ, per germline (reference sequence). CDR3 DNA sequence: TGTGCCAGCAGCTCAGCGGGCCCATCCTACGAGCAGTACTTC. It yields the protein CASSSAGPSYEQYF.

The rearrangement joins TRBV6-1 to TRBJ1-1; TRBD1 aligns across 8 bases. The germline gives CDR1 MNHNS, CDR2 SASEGT. This CDR3 is built from 15 residues. Trimming cost V 3 bases and J 4 bases; bases outside gene matches: 7. The DNA of the CDR3 is TGTGCCAGCAGTGACGGACAGGGTTTTGGCACTGAAGCTTTCTTT. Protein: CASSDGQGFGTEAFF.

This clonotype was counted at least ten times. The rearrangement links TRBV7-9 to TRBJ2-7; D gene unclear. Per the germline V gene, CDR1 is SEHNR and CDR2 is FQNEAQ (reference sequence). V was cut by 0 bases and J by 2 bases, with 8 bases left in between. This CDR3 has 14 amino acids. For the CDR3, the DNA is TGTGCCAGCAGCTTAGCGGGTCAGCCCTACGAGCAGTACTTC. Amino acids: CASSLAGQPYEQYF.

The chain joins TRBV6-2 or TRBV6-3 to TRBJ2-6, with no clear D. The V gene lost 7 bases and the J gene lost 1 base, with 5 bases spanning the gap. The germline gives CDR1 MNHEY, CDR2 SVGEGT. The CDR3 is made up of 13 amino acids. CDR3: CASKESGANVLTF. The DNA of the CDR3 is TGTGCCAGCAAAGAGTCTGGGGCCAACGTCCTGACTTTC.

The rearrangement links TRBV12-3 or TRBV12-4 to TRBJ2-7, with no clear D. CDR3 size: 14 residues. Trimming shortened V by 6 bases and J by 2 bases, and 14 bases separated the two germline ends. The chain's CDR3 is CASSPGFSAYEQYF. Here the CDR3 DNA reads TGTGCCAGCAGCCCAGGATTTTCTGCCTACGAGCAGTACTTC.

The V call is TRBV5-1, the J call TRBJ2-7, with D perhaps matching TRBD1 (6 bases). TRBJ2-1 explains the end of the DNA better; the J call may be wrong. The germline V gene has CDR1 SGHRS and CDR2 YFSETQ. The CDR3 sequence is 14 residues long. CDR3: CASSLTYRDNEQFF. Written as DNA, the CDR3 is TGCGCCAGCAGCTTGACTTACAGGGACAATGAGCAGTTCTTC.

This clonotype has just a few counts. V and J are TRBV9 and TRBJ1-1, with D unclear. Germline V gene lookup returns CDR1 SGDLS and CDR2 YYNGEE. There are 15 residues in the CDR3. Trimming removed 4 bases from V and 6 bases from J, with 19 bases in between. Written as DNA, the CDR3 is TGTGCCAGCAGCCCCCGCCAGCACAAGGGCGCTGAAGCTTTCTTT. It specifies CASSPRQHKGAEAFF.

Only a few counts were recorded for this clonotype. This rearrangement joins TRBV12-3 or TRBV12-4 to TRBJ2-5; no clear D. The ends were cut back, 6 bases at V and 2 bases at J, with 7 bases in the middle. The CDR3 is 12 residues long. The CDR3 loop reads CASRVGQETQYF. The CDR3 DNA reads as TGTGCCAGCAGGGTAGGACAAGAGACCCAGTACTTC.

The chain has TRBV20-1 and TRBJ2-5, with 7 nucleotides matching TRBD1. Per the germline V gene, CDR1 is DFQATT and CDR2 is SNEGSKA (reference sequence). J lost 2 bases, V lost 5 bases, and 8 bases had no gene match. The CDR3 runs to 14 residues. CDR3 bases: TGCAGTGCTTCGACAGGGCACCCTCAAGAGACCCAGTACTTC. Its protein is CSASTGHPQETQYF.

This clonotype was detected only a few times. This chain uses TRBV4-3 with TRBJ2-5, with 7 bases that match TRBD1. Judging by the DNA end, TRBJ2-7 fits better; the J call may be wrong. Germline V gene lookup returns CDR1 LGHNA and CDR2 YSLEER. CDR3 length equals 15 residues. CDR3 nucleotide sequence: TGCGCCAGCAGCCAAGATCTAGGCAGGGGGACCGAGCAGTACTTC. Amino acid sequence: CASSQDLGRGTEQYF.

This clonotype was detected only a few times. V usage is TRBV12-5 and J usage is TRBJ1-1; D perhaps matches TRBD1 (6 bases). Trimming removed 3 bases from V and 5 bases from J, with 31 bases in between. Looked up from germline, CDR1 is LGHNT and CDR2 is FRNRAP. The CDR3 loop spans 20 amino acids. CDR3 bases: TGTGCTAGTGGTTTTAGGTCCGGACAGTTCCAACTCAGGGGTAAGACTGAAGCTTTCTTT. This gives the protein CASGFRSGQFQLRGKTEAFF. The variable domain in full, with the rest retrieved from reference TRBV12-5 and TRBJ1-1, is DARVTQTPRHKVTEMGQEVTMRCQPILGHNTVFWYRQTMMQGLELLAYFRNRAPLDDSGMPKDRFSAEMPDATLATLKIQPSEPRDSAVYFCASGFRSGQFQLRGKTEAFFGQGTRLTVV.

J is TRBJ2-7 and V is TRBV7-9; 8 bases map to TRBD2. Germline CDR1 reads SEHNR; CDR2 reads FQNEAQ (reference sequence). V shed 8 bases, J shed 5 bases, and the junction held 11 bases outside the gene matches. This CDR3 contains 14 residues. In nucleotides, the CDR3 is TGTGCCAGCGCCCCCCCCGGGAGGGCTCACGAGCAGTACTTC. As protein: CASAPPGRAHEQYF.